Listed below are T cell receptor beta chains from one sample, sequenced in a study of cytotoxic CD8 clonotypes in ibrutinib-treated CLL. Method: immunoSEQ multiplex PCR; TCRdb's copy keeps in-frame clones and lacks some. Of 150,000 to 200,000 clones in the sample, about 88% are singletons; the top ten hold roughly 3%. Sequencing was performed on PBMCs, taken at disease progression, from a patient treated with ibrutinib. These receptors all stem from a human donor with chronic lymphocytic leukemia. The CDR3 runs from the conserved cysteine through the conserved F or W.

TRBV9	16	TRBJ2-1	CASSVGGLAAWNEQFF
TRBV5-1	15	TRBJ2-7	CASSQAGTAPREQYF
TRBV19	17	TRBJ2-1	CASSPRGGTSAYNEQFF
TRBV7-3	14	TRBJ2-6	CASSRGSGANVLTF
TRBV30	17	TRBJ2-6	CAWNLGLDPPGANVLTF
TRBV5-1	14	TRBJ2-5	CASSVGLRGETQYF
TRBV4-2	13	TRBJ2-5	CASSQRLGETQYF
TRBV5-4	14	TRBJ1-1	CASSVGQWNTEAFF
TRBV19	15	TRBJ2-3	CASRTGGPRTDTQYF
TRBV9	14	TRBJ2-7	CASSVEGKPYEQYF
TRBV7-9	14	TRBJ2-7	CASSSTQTYYEQYF
TRBV9	13	TRBJ1-5	CASSRAFNQPQHF
TRBV29-1	14	TRBJ2-4	CSVEQGLAKNIQYF
TRBV10-1	15	TRBJ2-5	CASSERGRGQETQYF
TRBV11-2	15	TRBJ2-1	CASTYAGVGYNEQFF
TRBV2	13	TRBJ2-1	CASSQAFYNEQFF
TRBV6-5	15	TRBJ2-7	CASSYPGLGSYEQYF
TRBV27	14	TRBJ2-7	CASSPLGGRVEQYF
TRBV27	16	TRBJ2-1	CASSFDTSGSYNEQFF
TRBV2	15	TRBJ1-2	CASSEQREHLYGYTF
TRBV5-4	13	TRBJ2-5	CASSLVSQETQYF
TRBV14	14	TRBJ1-3	CASSPTGAGNTIYF
TRBV19	15	TRBJ2-1	CASKRGTQRDTEQFF
TRBV6-1	14	TRBJ1-5	CASSDGTDNQPQHF
TRBV7-9	15	TRBJ1-4	CASSSYRTDNEKLFF
TRBV28	16	TRBJ2-7	CASSWSPQGFSYEQYF
TRBV7-2	16	TRBJ2-5	CASSPGGERARETQYF
TRBV28	14	TRBJ1-1	CASSRFSGNTEAFF
TRBV6-5	14	TRBJ2-7	CASRLAGGTYEQYF
TRBV7-2	14	TRBJ1-2	CASSFSRGPGGYTF
TRBV6-5	13	TRBJ2-1	CASSRQAYNEQFF
TRBV10-3	18	TRBJ2-3	CAISNKGLAGGTSDTQYF
TRBV11-1	15	TRBJ2-5	CASSLGTGIQETQYF
TRBV10-3	12	TRBJ2-7	CAISESTYEQYF
TRBV19	15	TRBJ1-5	CASKRALWSNQPQHF
TRBV9	16	TRBJ2-7	CASSVADGEPSYEQYF
TRBV6-5	14	TRBJ2-3	CASKVASGTDTQYF
TRBV6-1	13	TRBJ2-3	CASSERSVDTQYF
TRBV4-2	13	TRBJ2-7	CASSQARFYEQYF
TRBV7-2	17	TRBJ2-1	CASSARLGAGNYNEQFF
TRBV18	15	TRBJ1-4	CASSPWGTTNEKLFF
TRBV7-8	13	TRBJ2-1	CASSSSSVGEQFF
TRBV11-2	16	TRBJ1-2	CASSLGRDTNYYGYTF
TRBV27	14	TRBJ1-1	CASSWTRGAPEAFF
TRBV5-1	14	TRBJ1-1	CASSSDRRTAEAFF
TRBV9	13	TRBJ2-6	CASSISGANVLTF
TRBV6-1	16	TRBJ2-4	CASSELGAQGKNIQYF
TRBV21-1	16	TRBJ2-2	CASSKFAGLNTGELFF
TRBV28	17	TRBJ2-5	CASSLSTGQGRAETQYF
TRBV7-3	13	TRBJ2-7	CASSLRDGYEQYF
TRBV2	19	TRBJ2-3	CASSERTSGRAMIRGTQYF
TRBV5-4	12	TRBJ2-5	CASSVTEETQYF
TRBV30	14	TRBJ1-4	CAWSRTGRTEKLFF
TRBV4-3	17	TRBJ2-6	CASSQEYSSSGANVLTF
TRBV6-5	15	TRBJ1-2	CASSYSEGAGYGYTF
TRBV4-3	13	TRBJ2-1	CASSQRDYNEQFF
TRBV9	11	TRBJ2-1	CASSGGAEQFF